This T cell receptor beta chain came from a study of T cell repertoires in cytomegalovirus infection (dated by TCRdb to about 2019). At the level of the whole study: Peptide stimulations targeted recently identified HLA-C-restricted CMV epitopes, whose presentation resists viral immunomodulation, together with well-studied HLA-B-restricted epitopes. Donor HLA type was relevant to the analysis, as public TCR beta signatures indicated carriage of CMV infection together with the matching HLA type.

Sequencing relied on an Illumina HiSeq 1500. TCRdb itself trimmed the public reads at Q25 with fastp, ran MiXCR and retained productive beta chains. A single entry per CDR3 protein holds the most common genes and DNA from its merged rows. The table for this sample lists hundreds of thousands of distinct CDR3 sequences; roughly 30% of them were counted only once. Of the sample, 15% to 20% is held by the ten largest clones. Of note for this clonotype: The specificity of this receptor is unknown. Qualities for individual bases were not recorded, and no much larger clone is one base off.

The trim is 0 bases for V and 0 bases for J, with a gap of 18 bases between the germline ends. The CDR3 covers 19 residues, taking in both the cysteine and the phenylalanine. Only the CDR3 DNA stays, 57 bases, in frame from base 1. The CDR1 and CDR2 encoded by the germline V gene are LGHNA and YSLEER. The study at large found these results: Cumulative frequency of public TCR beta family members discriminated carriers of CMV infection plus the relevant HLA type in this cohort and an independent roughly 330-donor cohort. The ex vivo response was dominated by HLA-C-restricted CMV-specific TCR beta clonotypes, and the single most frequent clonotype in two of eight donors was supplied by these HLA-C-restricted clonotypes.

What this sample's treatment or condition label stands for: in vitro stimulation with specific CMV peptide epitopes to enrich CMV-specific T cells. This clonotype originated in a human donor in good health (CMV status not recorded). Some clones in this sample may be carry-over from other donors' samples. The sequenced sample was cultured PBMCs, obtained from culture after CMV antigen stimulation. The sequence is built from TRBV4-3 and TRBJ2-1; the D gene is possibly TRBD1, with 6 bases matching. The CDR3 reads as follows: CASSQEVQGRDGSYNEQFF. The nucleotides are TGCGCCAGCAGCCAAGAGGTACAGGGTAGGGACGGCTCCTACAATGAGCAGTTCTTC.